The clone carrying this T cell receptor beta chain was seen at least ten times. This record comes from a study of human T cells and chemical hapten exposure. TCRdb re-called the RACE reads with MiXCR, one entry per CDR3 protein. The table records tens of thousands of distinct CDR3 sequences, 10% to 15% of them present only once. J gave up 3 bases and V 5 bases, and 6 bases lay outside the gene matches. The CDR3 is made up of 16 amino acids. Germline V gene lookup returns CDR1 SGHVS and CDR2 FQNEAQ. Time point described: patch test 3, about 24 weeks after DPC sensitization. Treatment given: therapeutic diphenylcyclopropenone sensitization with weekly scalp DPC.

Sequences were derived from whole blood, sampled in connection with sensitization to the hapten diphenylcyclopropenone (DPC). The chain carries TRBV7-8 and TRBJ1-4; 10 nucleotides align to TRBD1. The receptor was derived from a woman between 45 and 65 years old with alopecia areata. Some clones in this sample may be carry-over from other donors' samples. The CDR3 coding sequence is TGTGCCAGCAGCCCCAGCGACAGGGGGCCTAATGAAAAACTGTTTTTT. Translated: CASSPSDRGPNEKLFF. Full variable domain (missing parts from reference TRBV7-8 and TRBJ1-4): GAGVSQSPRYKVAKRGQDVALRCDPISGHVSLFWYQQALGQGPEFLTYFQNEAQLDKSGLPSDRFFAERPEGSVSTLKIQRTQQEDSAVYLCASSPSDRGPNEKLFFGSGTQLSVL.